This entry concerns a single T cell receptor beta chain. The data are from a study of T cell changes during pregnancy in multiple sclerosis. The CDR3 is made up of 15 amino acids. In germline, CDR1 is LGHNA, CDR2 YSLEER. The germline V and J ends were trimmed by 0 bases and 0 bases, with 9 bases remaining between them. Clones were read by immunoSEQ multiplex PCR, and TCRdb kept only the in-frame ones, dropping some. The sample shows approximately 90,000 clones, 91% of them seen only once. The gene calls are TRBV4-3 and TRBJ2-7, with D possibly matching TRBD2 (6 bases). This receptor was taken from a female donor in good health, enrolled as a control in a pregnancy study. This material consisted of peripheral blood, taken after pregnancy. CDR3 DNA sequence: TGCGCCAGCAGCCAAGAGGAGGGACTCTCCTACGAGCAGTACTTC. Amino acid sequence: CASSQEEGLSYEQYF.